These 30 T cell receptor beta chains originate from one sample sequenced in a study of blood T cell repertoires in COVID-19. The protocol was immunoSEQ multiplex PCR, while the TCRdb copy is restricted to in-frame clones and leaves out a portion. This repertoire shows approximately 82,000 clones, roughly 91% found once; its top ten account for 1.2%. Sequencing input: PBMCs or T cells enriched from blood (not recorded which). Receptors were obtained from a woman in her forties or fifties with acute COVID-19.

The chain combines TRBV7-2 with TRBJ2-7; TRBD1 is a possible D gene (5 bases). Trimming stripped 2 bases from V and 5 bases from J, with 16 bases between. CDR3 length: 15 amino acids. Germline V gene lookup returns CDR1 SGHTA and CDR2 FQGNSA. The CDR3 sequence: CASSLQGSTPNEQYF. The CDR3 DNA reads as TGTGCCAGCAGCTTACAGGGTAGCACACCTAACGAGCAGTACTTC. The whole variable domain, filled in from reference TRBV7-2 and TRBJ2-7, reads GAGVSQSPSNKVTEKGKDVELRCDPISGHTALYWYRQSLGQGLEFLIYFQGNSAPDKSGLPSDRFSAERTGGSVSTLTIQRTQQEDSAVYLCASSLQGSTPNEQYFGPGTRLTVT.

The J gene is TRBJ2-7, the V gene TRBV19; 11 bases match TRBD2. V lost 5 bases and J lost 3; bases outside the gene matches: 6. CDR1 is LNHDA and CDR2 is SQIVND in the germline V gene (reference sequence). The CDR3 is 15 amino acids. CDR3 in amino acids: CASSDIAGGLYEQYF. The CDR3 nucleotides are TGTGCCAGTAGTGACATAGCGGGAGGGCTCTACGAGCAGTACTTC.

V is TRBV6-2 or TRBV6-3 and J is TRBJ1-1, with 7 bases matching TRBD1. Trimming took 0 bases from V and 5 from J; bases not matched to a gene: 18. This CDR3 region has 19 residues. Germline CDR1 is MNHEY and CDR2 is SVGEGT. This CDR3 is CASSYSIRLGGRVGTEAFF. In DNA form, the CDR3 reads TGTGCCAGCAGTTACTCGATTAGGCTAGGGGGCAGGGTCGGAACTGAAGCTTTCTTT.

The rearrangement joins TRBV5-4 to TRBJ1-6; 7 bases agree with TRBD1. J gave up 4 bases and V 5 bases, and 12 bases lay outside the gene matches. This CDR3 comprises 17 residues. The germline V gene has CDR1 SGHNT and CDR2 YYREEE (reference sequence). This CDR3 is CASSQGPDRTYNSPLHF. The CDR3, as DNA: TGTGCCAGCAGTCAAGGACCGGACAGGACTTATAATTCACCCCTCCACTTT. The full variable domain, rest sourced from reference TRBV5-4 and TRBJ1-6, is ETGVTQSPTHLIKTRGQQVTLRCSSQSGHNTVSWYQQALGQGPQFIFQYYREEENGRGNFPPRFSGLQFPNYSSELNVNALELDDSALYLCASSQGPDRTYNSPLHFGNGTRLTVT.

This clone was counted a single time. The CDR3 DNA follows: TGTGCCAGCAGCGAGGGGACTGCGATCTCCTACGAGCAGTACTTC. Protein: CASSEGTAISYEQYF. The chain joins TRBV6-5 to TRBJ2-7; tentatively, D is TRBD2 (6 bases). V was shortened by 6 bases and J by 0 bases, with 15 bases between the two germline ends. This CDR3 region has 15 residues. Germline assignment: CDR1 MNHEY and CDR2 SVGAGI.

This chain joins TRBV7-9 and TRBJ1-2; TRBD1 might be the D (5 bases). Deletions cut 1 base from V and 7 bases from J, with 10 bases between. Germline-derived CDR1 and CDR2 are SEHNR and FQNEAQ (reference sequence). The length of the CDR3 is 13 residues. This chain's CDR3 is CASSLGGSGGYTF. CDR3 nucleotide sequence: TGTGCCAGCAGCTTAGGGGGCTCGGGTGGCTACACCTTC.

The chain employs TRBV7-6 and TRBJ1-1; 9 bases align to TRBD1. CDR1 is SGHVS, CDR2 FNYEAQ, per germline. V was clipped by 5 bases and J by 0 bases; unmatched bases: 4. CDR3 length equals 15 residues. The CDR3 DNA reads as TGTGCCAGCAGCGCTTGGACAGGGGTGAACACTGAAGCTTTCTTT. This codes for CASSAWTGVNTEAFF.

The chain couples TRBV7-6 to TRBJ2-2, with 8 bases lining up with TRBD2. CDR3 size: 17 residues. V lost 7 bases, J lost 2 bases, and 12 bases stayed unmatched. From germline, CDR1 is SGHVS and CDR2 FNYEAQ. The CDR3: CASTPGLAGGNTGELFF. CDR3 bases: TGTGCCAGCACCCCTGGTCTAGCGGGTGGTAACACCGGGGAGCTGTTTTTT.

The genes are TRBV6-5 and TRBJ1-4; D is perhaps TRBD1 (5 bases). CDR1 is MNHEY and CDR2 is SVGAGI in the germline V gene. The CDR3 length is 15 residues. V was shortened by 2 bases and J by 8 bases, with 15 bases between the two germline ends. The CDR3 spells CASSYVGGVGEKLFF. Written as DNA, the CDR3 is TGTGCCAGCAGTTACGTCGGGGGGGTAGGAGAAAAACTGTTTTTT.

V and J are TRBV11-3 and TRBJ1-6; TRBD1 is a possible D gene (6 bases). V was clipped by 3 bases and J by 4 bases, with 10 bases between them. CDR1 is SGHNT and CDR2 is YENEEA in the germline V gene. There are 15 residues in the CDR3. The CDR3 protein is CASSLYGQYNSPLHF. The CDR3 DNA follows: TGTGCCAGCAGCTTGTACGGACAGTATAATTCACCCCTCCACTTT. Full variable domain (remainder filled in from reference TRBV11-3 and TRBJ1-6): EAGVVQSPRYKIIEKKQPVAFWCNPISGHNTLYWYLQNLGQGPELLIRYENEEAVDDSQLPKDRFSAERLKGVDSTLKIQPAELGDSAVYLCASSLYGQYNSPLHFGNGTRLTVT.

Here the CDR3 reads CASRPGGKLFF. The CDR3 DNA follows: TGTGCCAGCAGACCTGGGGGGAAACTGTTTTTT. The rearrangement joins TRBV6-4 to TRBJ1-4; TRBD1 is a possible D gene (5 bases). V dropped 6 bases and J dropped 11 bases, with 10 bases sitting between them. This CDR3 contains 11 residues. The germline V gene encodes CDR1 MRHNA and CDR2 SNTAGT.

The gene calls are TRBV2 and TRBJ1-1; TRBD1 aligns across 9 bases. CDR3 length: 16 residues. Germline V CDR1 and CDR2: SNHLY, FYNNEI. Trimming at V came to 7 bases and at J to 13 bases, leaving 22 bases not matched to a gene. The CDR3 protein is CASTPLGNRGRSVDFF. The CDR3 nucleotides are TGTGCCAGCACCCCCCTGGGGAACAGGGGGCGATCGGTTGATTTCTTT.

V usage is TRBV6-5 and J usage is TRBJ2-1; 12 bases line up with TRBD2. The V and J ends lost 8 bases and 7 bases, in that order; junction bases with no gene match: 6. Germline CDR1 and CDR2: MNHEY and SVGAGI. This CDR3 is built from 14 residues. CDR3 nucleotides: TGTGCCAGCCTGAGGACTAGCGGGACTAATGAGCAGTTCTTC. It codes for CASLRTSGTNEQFF.

The CDR3 DNA reads as TGTGCCAGCAGTTTACAGGGGGGGAACACTGAAGCTTTCTTT. Amino acid sequence: CASSLQGGNTEAFF. The genes are TRBV28 and TRBJ1-1; 7 bases align to TRBD1. Trimming at V came to 2 bases and at J to 1 base, leaving 1 base not matched to a gene. The germline gives CDR1 MDHEN, CDR2 SYDVKM. This CDR3 is built from 14 residues. Combining the CDR3 with reference TRBV28 and TRBJ1-1 gives the whole variable domain DVKVTQSSRYLVKRTGEKVFLECVQDMDHENMFWYRQDPGLGLRLIYFSYDVKMKEKGDIPEGYSVSREKKERFSLILESASTNQTSMYLCASSLQGGNTEAFFGQGTRLTVV.

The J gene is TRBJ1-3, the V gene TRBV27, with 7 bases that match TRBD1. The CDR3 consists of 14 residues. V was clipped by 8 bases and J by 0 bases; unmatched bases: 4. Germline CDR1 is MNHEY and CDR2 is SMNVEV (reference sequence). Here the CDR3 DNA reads TGTGCCAGCCAGGACAGGAGCTCTGGAAACACCATATATTTT. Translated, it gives CASQDRSSGNTIYF.

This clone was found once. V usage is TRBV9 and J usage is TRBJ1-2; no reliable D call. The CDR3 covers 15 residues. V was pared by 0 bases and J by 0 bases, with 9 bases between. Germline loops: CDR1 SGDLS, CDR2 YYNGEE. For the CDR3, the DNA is TGTGCCAGCAGCGTAGGGCCAGGTTCTAACTATGGCTACACCTTC. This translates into CASSVGPGSNYGYTF.

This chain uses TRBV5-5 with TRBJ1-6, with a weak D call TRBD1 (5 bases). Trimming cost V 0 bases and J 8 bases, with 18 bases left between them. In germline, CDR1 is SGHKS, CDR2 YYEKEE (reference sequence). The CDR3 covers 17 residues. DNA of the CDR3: TGTGCCAGCAGCTTGGGCGGGTTCGGGGGAATGGATTCACCCCTCCACTTT. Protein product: CASSLGGFGGMDSPLHF.

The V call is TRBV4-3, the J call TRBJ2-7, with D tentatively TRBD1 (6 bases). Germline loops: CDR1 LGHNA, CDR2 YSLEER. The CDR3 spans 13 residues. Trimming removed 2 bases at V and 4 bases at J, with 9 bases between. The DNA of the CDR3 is TGCGCCAGCAGCCAAAGCCAGGGGTACGAGCAGTACTTC. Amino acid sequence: CASSQSQGYEQYF.

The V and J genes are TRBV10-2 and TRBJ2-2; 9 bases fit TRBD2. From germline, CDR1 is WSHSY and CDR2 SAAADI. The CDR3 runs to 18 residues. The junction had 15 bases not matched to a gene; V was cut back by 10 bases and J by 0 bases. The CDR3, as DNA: TGCGCCAACAGGCAGGAGGCTAGCGGGACTACGAACACCGGGGAGCTGTTTTTT. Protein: CANRQEASGTTNTGELFF.

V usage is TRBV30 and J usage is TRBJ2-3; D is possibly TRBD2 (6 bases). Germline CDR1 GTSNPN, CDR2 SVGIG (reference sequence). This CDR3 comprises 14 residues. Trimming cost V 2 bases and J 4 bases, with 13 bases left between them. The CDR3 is CAWSTTTSSDTQYF. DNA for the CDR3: TGTGCCTGGAGTACCACGACTAGTTCAGATACGCAGTATTTT.

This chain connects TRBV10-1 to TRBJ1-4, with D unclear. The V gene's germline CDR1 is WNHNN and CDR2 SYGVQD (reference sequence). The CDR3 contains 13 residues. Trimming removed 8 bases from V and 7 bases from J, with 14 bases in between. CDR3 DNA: TGCGCCAGCGGAGCCAGCGGAAGTGAAAAACTGTTTTTT. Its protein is CASGASGSEKLFF.

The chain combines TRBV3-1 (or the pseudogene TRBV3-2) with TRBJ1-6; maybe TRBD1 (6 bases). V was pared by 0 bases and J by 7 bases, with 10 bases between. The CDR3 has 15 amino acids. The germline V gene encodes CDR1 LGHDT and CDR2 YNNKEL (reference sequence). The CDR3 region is CASSQDRDTNSPLHF. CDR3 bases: TGTGCCAGCAGCCAAGACAGGGACACGAATTCACCCCTCCACTTT.

CDR3 in amino acids: CASSVVGDSNSPLHF. For the CDR3, the DNA is TGTGCCAGCAGCGTAGTCGGGGATAGTAATTCACCCCTCCACTTT. V and J are TRBV9 and TRBJ1-6; D is ambiguous. V lost 0 bases, J lost 6 bases, and 10 bases lay in between. The germline gives CDR1 SGDLS, CDR2 YYNGEE. The CDR3 consists of 15 residues. Full variable domain (missing parts from reference TRBV9 and TRBJ1-6): DSGVTQTPKHLITATGQRVTLRCSPRSGDLSVYWYQQSLDQGLQFLIQYYNGEERAKGNILERFSAQQFPDLHSELNLSSLELGDSALYFCASSVVGDSNSPLHFGNGTRLTVT.

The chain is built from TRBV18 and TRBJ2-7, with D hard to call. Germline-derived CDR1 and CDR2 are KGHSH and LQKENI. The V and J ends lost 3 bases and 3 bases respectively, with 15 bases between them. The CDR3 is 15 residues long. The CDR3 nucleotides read TGTGCCAGCTCACCCTCCCCCGAGGCTGACTACGAGCAGTACTTC. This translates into CASSPSPEADYEQYF.

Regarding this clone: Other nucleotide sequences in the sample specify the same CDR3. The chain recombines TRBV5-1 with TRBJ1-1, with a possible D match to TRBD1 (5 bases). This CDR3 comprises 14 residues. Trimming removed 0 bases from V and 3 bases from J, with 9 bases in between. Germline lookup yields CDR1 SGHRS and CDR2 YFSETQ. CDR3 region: CASSLAGGDTEAFF. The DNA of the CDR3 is TGCGCCAGCAGCTTGGCCGGGGGGGACACTGAAGCTTTCTTT.

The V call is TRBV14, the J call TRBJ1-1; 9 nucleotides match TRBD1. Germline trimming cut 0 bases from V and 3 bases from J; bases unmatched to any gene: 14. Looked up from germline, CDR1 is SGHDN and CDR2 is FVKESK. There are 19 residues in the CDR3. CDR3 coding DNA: TGTGCCAGCAGCCAAGACTTTTGGGGTACAGGGGGCGAGGACACTGAAGCTTTCTTT. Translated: CASSQDFWGTGGEDTEAFF.

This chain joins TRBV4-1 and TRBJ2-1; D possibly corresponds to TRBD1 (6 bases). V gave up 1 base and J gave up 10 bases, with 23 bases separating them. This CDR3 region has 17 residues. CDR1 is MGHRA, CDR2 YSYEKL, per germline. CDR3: CASSQGVGQGIGDEQFF. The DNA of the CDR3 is TGCGCCAGCAGCCAAGGGGTGGGGCAGGGGATTGGCGACGAGCAGTTCTTC.

The CDR3, as DNA: TGTGCCAGCAGCTTAGTATCAGGGTATGGCTACACCTTC. It encodes CASSLVSGYGYTF. The chain employs TRBV11-3 and TRBJ1-2; tentatively, D is TRBD1 (5 bases). Germline V lookup: CDR1 SGHNT, CDR2 YENEEA. V lost 1 base to trimming and J lost 5 bases, with 8 bases between them. CDR3 length equals 13 residues.

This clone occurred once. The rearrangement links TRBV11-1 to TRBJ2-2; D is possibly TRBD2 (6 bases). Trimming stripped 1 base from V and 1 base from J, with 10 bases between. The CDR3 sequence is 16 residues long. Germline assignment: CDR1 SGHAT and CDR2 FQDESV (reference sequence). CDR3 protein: CASSLVGGLNTGELFF. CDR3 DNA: TGTGCCAGCAGCTTAGTTGGGGGACTGAACACCGGGGAGCTGTTTTTT.

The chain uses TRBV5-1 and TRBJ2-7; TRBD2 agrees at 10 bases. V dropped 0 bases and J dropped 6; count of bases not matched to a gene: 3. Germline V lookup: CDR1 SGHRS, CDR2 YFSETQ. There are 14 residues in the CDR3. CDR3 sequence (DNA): TGCGCCAGCAGCTTGGCTAGCGGGAGTACCGAGCAGTACTTC. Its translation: CASSLASGSTEQYF.